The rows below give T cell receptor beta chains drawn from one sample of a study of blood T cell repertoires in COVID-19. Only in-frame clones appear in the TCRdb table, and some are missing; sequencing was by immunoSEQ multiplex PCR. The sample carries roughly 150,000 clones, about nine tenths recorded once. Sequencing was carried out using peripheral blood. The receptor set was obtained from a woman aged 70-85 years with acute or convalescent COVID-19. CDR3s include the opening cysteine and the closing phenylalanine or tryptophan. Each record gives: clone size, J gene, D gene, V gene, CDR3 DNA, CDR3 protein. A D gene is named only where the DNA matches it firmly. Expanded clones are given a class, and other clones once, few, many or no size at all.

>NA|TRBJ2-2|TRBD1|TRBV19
TGTGCCAGTAGTATGATAGGGACAGGGGTTGGCGCCGGGGAGCTGTTTTTT
CASSMIGTGVGAGELFF
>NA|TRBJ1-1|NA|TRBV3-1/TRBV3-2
TGTGCCAGCAGCCAAGTCGGGGGAAACACTGAAGCTTTCTTT
CASSQVGGNTEAFF
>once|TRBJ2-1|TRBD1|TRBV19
TGTGCCAGTAGTATTTCCGGGACAGGGCCTGAGCAGTTCTTC
CASSISGTGPEQFF
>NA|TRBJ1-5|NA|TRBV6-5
TGTGCCAGCAAGGAGTCAGGGAGCAATCAGCCCCAGCATTTT
CASKESGSNQPQHF
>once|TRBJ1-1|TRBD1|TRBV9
TGTGCCAGCAGCCCCCTCGAGGGACTACAGGGGGGAACTGAAGCTTTCTTT
CASSPLEGLQGGTEAFF
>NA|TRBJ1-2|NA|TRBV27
TGTGCCAGCAGTTTCGGAGGGGCCAGGGGCTACACCTTC
CASSFGGARGYTF
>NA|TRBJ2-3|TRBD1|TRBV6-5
TGTGCCAGCAGCTCCGGGACAGTTCGCACAGATACGCAGTATTTT
CASSSGTVRTDTQYF
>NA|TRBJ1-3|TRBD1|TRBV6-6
TGTGCCAGCAGCTTACAGGGGTCTGGAAACACCATATATTTT
CASSLQGSGNTIYF
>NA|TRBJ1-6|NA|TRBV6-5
TGTGCCAGCAGTTCTATCCAGGGGTCAAGATCACCCCTCCACTTT
CASSSIQGSRSPLHF
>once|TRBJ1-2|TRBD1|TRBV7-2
TGTGCCAGCAGCTTAGCAGGACAGGGGGCGAGCTATGGCTACACCTTC
CASSLAGQGASYGYTF
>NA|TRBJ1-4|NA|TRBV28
TGTGCCAGCAGTTTCCAAAAGACAGCAACTAATGAAAAACTGTTTTTT
CASSFQKTATNEKLFF
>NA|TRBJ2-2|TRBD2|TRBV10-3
TGTGCCATCAGTGGATTCGGGACTAGCGGGGGGCCGGACGGGGAGCTGTTTTTT
CAISGFGTSGGPDGELFF
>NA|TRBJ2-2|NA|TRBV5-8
TGTGCCAGCAGCAAATTCGGACAGAGGAACACCGGGGAGCTGTTTTTT
CASSKFGQRNTGELFF
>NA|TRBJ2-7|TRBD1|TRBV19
TGTGCCAGTAGATTCGGGACAGGGTTTTCCTACGAGCAGTACTTC
CASRFGTGFSYEQYF
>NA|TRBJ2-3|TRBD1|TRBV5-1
TGCGCCAGCAGCTCGACAGGGGGGGTCACAGATACGCAGTATTTT
CASSSTGGVTDTQYF
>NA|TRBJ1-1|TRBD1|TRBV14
TGTGCCAGCAGCCAAGTCAGGGGGCCTATGAACACTGAAGCTTTCTTT
CASSQVRGPMNTEAFF
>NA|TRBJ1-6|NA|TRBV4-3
TGCGCCAGCAGCCATGACTCCGGGCCGGGATCGAATTCACCCCTCCACTTT
CASSHDSGPGSNSPLHF
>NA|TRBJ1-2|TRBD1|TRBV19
TGTGCCTCCCGATCCCCAACTGGACAGGGGGCTGGGGGCTACACCTTC
CASRSPTGQGAGGYTF
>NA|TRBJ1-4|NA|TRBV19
TGTGCCAGTAGTAGGGGGCAAGAAAAACTGTTTTTT
CASSRGQEKLFF
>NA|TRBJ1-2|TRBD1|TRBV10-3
TGTGCCATCAGACAGGGGTCACTCTCACCGACCGGCTACACCTTC
CAIRQGSLSPTGYTF
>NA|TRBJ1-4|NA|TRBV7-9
TGTGCCAGCAGCTTGGGGCTCAATAATGAAAAACTGTTTTTT
CASSLGLNNEKLFF
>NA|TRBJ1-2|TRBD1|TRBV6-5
TGTGCCAGCAGTTACTCAAGGACAGGGAGTGGCTACACCTTC
CASSYSRTGSGYTF
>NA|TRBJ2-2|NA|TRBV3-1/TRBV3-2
TGTGCCAGCAGCCAGAGCTCCGGGGAGCTGTTTTTT
CASSQSSGELFF
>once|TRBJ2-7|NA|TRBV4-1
TGCGCCAGCAGCCGAGATGTAACACCGACCTACGAGCAGTACTTC
CASSRDVTPTYEQYF
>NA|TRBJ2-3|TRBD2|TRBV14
TGTGCCAGCAGCCAAGATATCGGTAGCGGGGGTATTTTCGGCACAGATACGCAGTATTTT
CASSQDIGSGGIFGTDTQYF
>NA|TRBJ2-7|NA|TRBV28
TGTGCCAGCAGTTCCTCAGGACACGGCGAGCAGTACTTC
CASSSSGHGEQYF
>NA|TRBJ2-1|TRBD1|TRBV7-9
TGTGCCAGCAGCTTAATCCAGGGGGATTACAATGAGCAGTTCTTC
CASSLIQGDYNEQFF
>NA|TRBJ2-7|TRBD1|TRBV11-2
TGTGCCAGCAGCACCCGGACAGGACGAGATGGGTACGAGCAGTACTTC
CASSTRTGRDGYEQYF
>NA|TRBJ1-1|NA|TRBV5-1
TGCGCCAGCAGCTTGACAGTGGACACTGAAGCTTTCTTT
CASSLTVDTEAFF
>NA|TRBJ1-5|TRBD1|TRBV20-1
TGCAGTGCTAGTCGGGGCGGACAGGGGGCGATCAATCAGCCCCAGCATTTT
CSASRGGQGAINQPQHF
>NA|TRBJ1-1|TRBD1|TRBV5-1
TGCGCCAGCAGCCCTCGACAGGGGGACACTGAAGCTTTCTTT
CASSPRQGDTEAFF
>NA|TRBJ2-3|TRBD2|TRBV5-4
TGTGCCAGCAGCTTTGGTCTAGCGGGCGGATCCGGAGATACGCAGTATTTT
CASSFGLAGGSGDTQYF
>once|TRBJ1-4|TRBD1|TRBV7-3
TGTGCCAGCAGGAATAAGGTACAGGGGGAGGATGAAAAACTGTTTTTT
CASRNKVQGEDEKLFF
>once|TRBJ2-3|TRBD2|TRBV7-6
TGTGCCAGCAGCTTACGGGGCGGGGGGGCTACAGATACGCAGTATTTT
CASSLRGGGATDTQYF
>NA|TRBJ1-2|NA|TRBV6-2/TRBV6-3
TGTGCCAGCAGTTACTCGACAGATAACTATGGCTACACCTTC
CASSYSTDNYGYTF